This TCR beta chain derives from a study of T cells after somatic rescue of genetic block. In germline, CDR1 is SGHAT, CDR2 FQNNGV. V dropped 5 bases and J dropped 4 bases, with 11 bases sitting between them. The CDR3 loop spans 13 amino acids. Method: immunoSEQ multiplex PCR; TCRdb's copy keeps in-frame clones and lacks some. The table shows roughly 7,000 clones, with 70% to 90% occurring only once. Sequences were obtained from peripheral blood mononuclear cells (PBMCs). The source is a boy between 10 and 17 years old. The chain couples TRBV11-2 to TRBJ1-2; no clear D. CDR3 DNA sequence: TGTGCCAGCAGCGGTCGAACTGTCTATGGCTACACCTTC. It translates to CASSGRTVYGYTF. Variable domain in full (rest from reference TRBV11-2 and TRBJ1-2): EAGVAQSPRYKIIEKRQSVAFWCNPISGHATLYWYQQILGQGPKLLIQFQNNGVVDDSQLPKDRFSAERLKGVDSTLKIQPAKLEDSAVYLCASSGRTVYGYTFGSGTRLTVV.